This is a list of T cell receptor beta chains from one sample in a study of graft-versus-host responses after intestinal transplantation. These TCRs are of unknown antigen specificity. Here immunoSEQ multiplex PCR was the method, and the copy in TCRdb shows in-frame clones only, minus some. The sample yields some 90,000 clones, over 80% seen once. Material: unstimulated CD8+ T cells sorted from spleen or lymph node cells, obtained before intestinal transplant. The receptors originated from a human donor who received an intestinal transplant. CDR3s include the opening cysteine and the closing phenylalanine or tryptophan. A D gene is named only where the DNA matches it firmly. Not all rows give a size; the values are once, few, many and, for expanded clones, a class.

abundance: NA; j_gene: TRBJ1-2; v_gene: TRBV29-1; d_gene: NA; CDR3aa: CSVGTGKGYTF; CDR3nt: TGCAGCGTTGGAACAGGGAAAGGCTACACCTTC
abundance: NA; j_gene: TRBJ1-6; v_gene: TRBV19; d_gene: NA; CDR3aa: CASSFQGNSPLHF; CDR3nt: TGTGCCAGTAGTTTCCAGGGTAATTCACCCCTCCACTTT
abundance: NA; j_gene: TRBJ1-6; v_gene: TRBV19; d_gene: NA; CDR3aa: CASSIESGAGSPLHF; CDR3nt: TGTGCCAGTAGTATAGAGTCAGGGGCTGGTTCACCCCTCCACTTT
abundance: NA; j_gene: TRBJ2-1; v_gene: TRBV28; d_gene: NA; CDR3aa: CASSFEQGNNEQFF; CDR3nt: TGTGCCAGCAGTTTCGAGCAGGGGAACAATGAGCAGTTCTTC
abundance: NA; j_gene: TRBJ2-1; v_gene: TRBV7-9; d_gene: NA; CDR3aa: CASSLGGGNEQFF; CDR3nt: TGTGCCAGCAGCTTGGGGGGAGGCAATGAGCAGTTCTTC
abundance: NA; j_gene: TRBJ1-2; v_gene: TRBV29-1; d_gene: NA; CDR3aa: CSANGITNYGYTF; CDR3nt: TGCAGCGCGAACGGGATAACTAACTATGGCTACACCTTC
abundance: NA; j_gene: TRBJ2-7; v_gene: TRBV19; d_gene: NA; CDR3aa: CASSMAASYEQYF; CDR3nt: TGTGCCAGTAGTATGGCTGCCTCATACGAGCAGTACTTC
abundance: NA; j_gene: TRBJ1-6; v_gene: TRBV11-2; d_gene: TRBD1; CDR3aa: CASSLVGQTNSPLHF; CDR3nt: TGTGCCAGCAGCTTAGTGGGACAGACTAATTCACCCCTCCACTTT
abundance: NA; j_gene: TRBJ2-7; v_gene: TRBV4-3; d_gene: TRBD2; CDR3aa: CASSQEWLAGNYEQYF; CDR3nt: TGCGCCAGCAGCCAAGAATGGCTAGCGGGGAACTACGAGCAGTACTTC
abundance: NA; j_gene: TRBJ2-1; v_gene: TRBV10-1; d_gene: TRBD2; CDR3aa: CASAKAKIAGGSYNEQFF; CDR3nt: TGCGCCAGCGCCAAAGCCAAGATAGCGGGGGGATCCTACAATGAGCAGTTCTTC
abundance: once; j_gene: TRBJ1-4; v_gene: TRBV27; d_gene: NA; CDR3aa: CASSFLPQGLGTNEKLFF; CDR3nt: TGTGCCAGCAGTTTTCTCCCACAGGGTTTGGGGACTAATGAAAAACTGTTTTTT
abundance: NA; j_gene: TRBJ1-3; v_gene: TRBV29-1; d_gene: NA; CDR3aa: CSGASSGNTIYF; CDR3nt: TGCAGCGGGGCTTCCTCTGGAAACACCATATATTTT
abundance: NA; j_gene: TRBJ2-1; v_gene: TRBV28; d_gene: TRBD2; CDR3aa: CASLLASRNEQFF; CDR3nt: TGTGCCAGCCTACTAGCGAGTCGCAATGAGCAGTTCTTC
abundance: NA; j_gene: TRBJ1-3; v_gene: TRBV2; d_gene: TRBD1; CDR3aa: CASSARGQGAGNTIYF; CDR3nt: TGTGCCAGCAGTGCCCGGGGCCAGGGGGCGGGAAACACCATATATTTT
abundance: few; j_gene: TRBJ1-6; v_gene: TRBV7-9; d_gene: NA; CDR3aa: CASSLGVSGSLPLHF; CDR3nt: TGTGCCAGCAGCTTAGGAGTTTCGGGAAGTTTACCCCTCCACTTT
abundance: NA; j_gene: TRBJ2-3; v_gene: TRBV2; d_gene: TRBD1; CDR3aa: CASSDEDRVGRTDTQYF; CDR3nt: TGTGCCAGCAGTGACGAGGACAGGGTGGGCCGCACAGATACGCAGTATTTT
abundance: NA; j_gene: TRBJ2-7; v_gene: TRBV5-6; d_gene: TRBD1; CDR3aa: CASSFWTGGGYEQYF; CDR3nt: TGTGCCAGCAGCTTTTGGACAGGGGGCGGCTACGAGCAGTACTTC
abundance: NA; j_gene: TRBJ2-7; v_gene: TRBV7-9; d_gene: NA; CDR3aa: CASSLMVAHDEQYF; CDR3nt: TGTGCCAGCAGCTTAATGGTAGCGCACGACGAGCAGTACTTC
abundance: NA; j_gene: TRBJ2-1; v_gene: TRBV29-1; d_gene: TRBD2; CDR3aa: CSVAALLLAGEYNEQFF; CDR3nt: TGCAGCGTTGCCGCCCTCCTACTAGCGGGGGAATACAATGAGCAGTTCTTC
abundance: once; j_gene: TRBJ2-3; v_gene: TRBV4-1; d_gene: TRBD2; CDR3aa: CATTPAGGPDSTDTQYF; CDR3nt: TGCGCCACCACGCCAGCGGGAGGGCCGGATAGCACAGATACGCAGTATTTT
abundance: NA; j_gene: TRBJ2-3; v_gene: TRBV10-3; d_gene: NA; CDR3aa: CAISEGPTGSAHADTQYF; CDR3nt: TGTGCCATCAGTGAAGGGCCGACAGGTTCGGCACACGCAGATACGCAGTATTTT
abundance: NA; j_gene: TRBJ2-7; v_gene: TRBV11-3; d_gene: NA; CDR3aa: CASSASYEQYF; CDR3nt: TGTGCCAGCAGCGCCAGCTACGAGCAGTACTTC
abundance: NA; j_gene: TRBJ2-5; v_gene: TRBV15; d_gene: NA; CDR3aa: CATSKTEQETQYF; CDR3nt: TGTGCCACCAGCAAGACGGAGCAAGAGACCCAGTACTTC
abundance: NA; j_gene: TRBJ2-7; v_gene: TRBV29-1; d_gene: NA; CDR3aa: CSVGGGASYEQYF; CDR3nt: TGCAGCGTTGGAGGGGGAGCGTCCTACGAGCAGTACTTC